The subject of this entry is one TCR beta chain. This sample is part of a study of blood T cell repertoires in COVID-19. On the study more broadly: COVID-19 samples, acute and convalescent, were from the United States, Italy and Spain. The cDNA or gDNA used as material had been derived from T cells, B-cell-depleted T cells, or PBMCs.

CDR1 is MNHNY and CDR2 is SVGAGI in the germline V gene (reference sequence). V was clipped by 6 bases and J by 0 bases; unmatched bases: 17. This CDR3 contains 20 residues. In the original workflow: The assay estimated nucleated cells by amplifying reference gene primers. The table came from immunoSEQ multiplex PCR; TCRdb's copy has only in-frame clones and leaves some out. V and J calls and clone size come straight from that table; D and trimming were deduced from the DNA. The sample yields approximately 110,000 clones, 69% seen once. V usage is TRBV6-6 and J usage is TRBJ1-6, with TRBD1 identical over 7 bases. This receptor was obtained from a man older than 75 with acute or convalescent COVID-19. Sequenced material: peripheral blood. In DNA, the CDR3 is TGTGCCAGCAGCCTGATCTCGACAGGGACATCCAGCTCCTATAATTCACCCCTCCACTTT. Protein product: CASSLISTGTSSSYNSPLHF.